The present T cell receptor (beta chain) was sequenced within a study of blood T cells in healthy people across ages. Using a J-beta primer mix together with a sample-barcoded 5' primer, a second PCR was run for roughly 7 to 12 cycles. TCRdb itself ran the 5' RACE reads through MiXCR, one entry per CDR3 protein. Among over a million distinct CDR3 sequences listed, around two fifths were seen once. This CDR3 spans 16 amino acids. Germline values: CDR1 KGHSH, CDR2 LQKENI. V lost 4 bases to trimming and J lost 1 base; unmatched junction nucleotides: 5. The rearrangement uses TRBV18 and TRBJ2-2; 8 bases agree with TRBD1. Sequencing was done on a sample of blood. The sequence was collected from a woman between 18 and 29 years old in good health. CDR3 DNA sequence: TGTGCCAGCTCACTGATGGACAGGGTGAACACCGGGGAGCTGTTTTTT. It is translated as CASSLMDRVNTGELFF.